Described below is a single T cell receptor (beta chain) sequence and its context. Profiled with immunoSEQ multiplex PCR; TCRdb holds only in-frame clones, not every one. The sample includes 80,000 or so clones, approximately 98% seen only once; the top ten take approximately 0.21%. The data stem from a study of technical replicates of blood from a few donors. CDR1 is SEHNR, CDR2 FQNEAQ, per germline (reference sequence). This CDR3 is built from 13 residues. V was pared by 4 bases and J by 1 base, with 7 bases between. The specimen sequenced was T cells isolated from PBMCs. V usage is TRBV7-9 and J usage is TRBJ1-1, with unresolved D. The sequence derives from a human donor in good health. The CDR3 region is CASSYGRNTEAFF. CDR3 nucleotide sequence: TGTGCCAGCAGCTACGGGAGGAACACTGAAGCTTTCTTT.